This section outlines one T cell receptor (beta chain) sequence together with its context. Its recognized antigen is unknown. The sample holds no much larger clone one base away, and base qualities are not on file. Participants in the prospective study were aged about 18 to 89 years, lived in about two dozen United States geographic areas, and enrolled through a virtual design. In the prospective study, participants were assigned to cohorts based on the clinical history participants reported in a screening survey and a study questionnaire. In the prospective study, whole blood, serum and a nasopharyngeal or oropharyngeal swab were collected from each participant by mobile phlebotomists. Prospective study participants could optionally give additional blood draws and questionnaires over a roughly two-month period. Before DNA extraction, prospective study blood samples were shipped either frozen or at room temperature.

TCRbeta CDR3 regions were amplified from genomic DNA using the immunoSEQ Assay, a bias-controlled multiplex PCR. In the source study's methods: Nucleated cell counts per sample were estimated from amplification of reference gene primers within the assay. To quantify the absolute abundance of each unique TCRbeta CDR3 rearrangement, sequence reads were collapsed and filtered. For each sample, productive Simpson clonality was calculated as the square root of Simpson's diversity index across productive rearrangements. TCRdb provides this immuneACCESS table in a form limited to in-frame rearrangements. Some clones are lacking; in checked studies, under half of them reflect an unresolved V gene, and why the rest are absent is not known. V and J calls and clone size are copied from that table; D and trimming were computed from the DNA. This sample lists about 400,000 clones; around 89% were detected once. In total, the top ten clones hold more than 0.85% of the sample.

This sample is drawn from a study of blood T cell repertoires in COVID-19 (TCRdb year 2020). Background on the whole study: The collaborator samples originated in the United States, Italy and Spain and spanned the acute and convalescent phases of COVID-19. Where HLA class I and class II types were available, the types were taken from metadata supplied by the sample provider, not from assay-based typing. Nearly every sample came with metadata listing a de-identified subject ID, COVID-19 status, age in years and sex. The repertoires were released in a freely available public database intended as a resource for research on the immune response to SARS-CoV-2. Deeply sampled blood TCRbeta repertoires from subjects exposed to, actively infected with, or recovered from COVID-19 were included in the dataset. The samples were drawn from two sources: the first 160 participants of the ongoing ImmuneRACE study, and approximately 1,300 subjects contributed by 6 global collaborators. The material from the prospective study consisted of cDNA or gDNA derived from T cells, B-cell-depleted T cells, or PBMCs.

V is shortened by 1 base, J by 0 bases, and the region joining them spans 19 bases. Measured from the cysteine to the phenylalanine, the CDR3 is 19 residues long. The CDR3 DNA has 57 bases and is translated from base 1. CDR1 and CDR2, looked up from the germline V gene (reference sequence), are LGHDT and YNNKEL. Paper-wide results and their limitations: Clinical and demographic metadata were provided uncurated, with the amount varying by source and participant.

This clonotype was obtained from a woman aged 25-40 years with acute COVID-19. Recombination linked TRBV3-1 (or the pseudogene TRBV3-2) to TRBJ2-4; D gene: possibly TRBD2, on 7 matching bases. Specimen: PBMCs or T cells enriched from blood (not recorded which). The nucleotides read TGTGCCAGCAGCCAAGGAGGGGGGGGCGAACATAAAGCCAAAAACATTCAGTACTTC. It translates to CASSQGGGGEHKAKNIQYF.